A selection of T cell receptor beta chains follows, all from one sample in a study of cytomegalovirus exposure and HLA in healthy donors. The method was immunoSEQ multiplex PCR; TCRdb's version includes in-frame clones alone and lacks a portion of them. The table shows roughly 110,000 clones, with about 60% occurring only once. What was sequenced was PBMCs. The receptor set was obtained from a woman in her twenties or thirties in good health and CMV-seronegative. The CDR3 runs from the conserved cysteine through the conserved F or W. Fields, in order: V gene, D gene, J gene, CDR3 protein, CDR3 DNA. The D gene is left open where the match is weak.

v_call: TRBV7-3; d_call: TRBD2; j_call: TRBJ2-1; cdr3_aa: CASSLLSGSYNEQFF; cdr3_nt: TGTGCCAGCAGCTTACTTAGCGGGAGTTACAATGAGCAGTTCTTC
v_call: TRBV28; d_call: .; j_call: TRBJ2-2; cdr3_aa: CASSGNRETNTGELFF; cdr3_nt: TGTGCCAGCAGTGGTAACAGAGAAACGAACACCGGGGAGCTGTTTTTT
v_call: TRBV5-6; d_call: TRBD2; j_call: TRBJ2-1; cdr3_aa: CASSLDLSGKRNEQFF; cdr3_nt: TGTGCCAGCAGCTTGGACCTTAGCGGGAAGCGGAATGAGCAGTTCTTC
v_call: TRBV6-6; d_call: .; j_call: TRBJ1-4; cdr3_aa: CASGETGDEKLFF; cdr3_nt: TGTGCCAGCGGGGAGACAGGTGACGAAAAACTGTTTTTT
v_call: TRBV5-5; d_call: .; j_call: TRBJ2-7; cdr3_aa: CASSLRVGNSYEQYF; cdr3_nt: TGTGCCAGCAGCTTGAGGGTCGGGAACTCCTACGAGCAGTACTTC
v_call: TRBV10-1; d_call: .; j_call: TRBJ2-7; cdr3_aa: CASSEPPRNEQYF; cdr3_nt: TGCGCCAGCAGTGAGCCCCCGCGTAACGAGCAGTACTTC
v_call: TRBV18; d_call: TRBD1; j_call: TRBJ1-3; cdr3_aa: CASSPRTGLYGRDTIYF; cdr3_nt: TGTGCCAGCTCACCTCGGACAGGGCTATACGGACGGGACACCATATATTTT
v_call: TRBV7-2; d_call: .; j_call: TRBJ1-5; cdr3_aa: CASSQTGFSNQPQHF; cdr3_nt: TGTGCCAGCAGCCAAACAGGTTTTAGCAATCAGCCCCAGCATTTT
v_call: TRBV9; d_call: .; j_call: TRBJ1-2; cdr3_aa: CASSVGSGHGVHGYTF; cdr3_nt: TGTGCCAGCAGCGTGGGGTCGGGCCACGGGGTACATGGCTACACCTTC
v_call: TRBV5-1; d_call: TRBD1; j_call: TRBJ2-7; cdr3_aa: CASSYGQVYEQYF; cdr3_nt: TGCGCCAGCAGCTACGGACAGGTATACGAGCAGTACTTC
v_call: TRBV7-2; d_call: .; j_call: TRBJ2-1; cdr3_aa: CASSSSRGSYNEQFF; cdr3_nt: TGTGCCAGCAGCTCCAGCCGGGGTTCCTACAATGAGCAGTTCTTC
v_call: TRBV18; d_call: .; j_call: TRBJ2-3; cdr3_aa: CASSLRAGDTQYF; cdr3_nt: TGTGCCAGCTCACTTAGGGCGGGAGATACGCAGTATTTT
v_call: TRBV9; d_call: .; j_call: TRBJ2-3; cdr3_aa: CASSAPLSGRLADTQYF; cdr3_nt: TGTGCCAGCAGCGCGCCCCTATCGGGGAGGTTGGCAGATACGCAGTATTTT
v_call: TRBV14; d_call: TRBD1; j_call: TRBJ1-3; cdr3_aa: CASSQSGTGKSGNTIYF; cdr3_nt: TGTGCCAGCAGCCAATCCGGGACAGGGAAATCTGGAAACACCATATATTTT
v_call: TRBV2; d_call: TRBD1; j_call: TRBJ2-2; cdr3_aa: CASRTGQQNTGELFF; cdr3_nt: TGTGCCAGCAGGACGGGACAGCAGAACACCGGGGAGCTGTTTTTT